This is a list of T cell receptor beta chains from one sample in a study of cytomegalovirus exposure and HLA in healthy donors. Profiled with immunoSEQ multiplex PCR; TCRdb holds only in-frame clones, not every one. The table includes approximately 100,000 clones, 60% to 85% detected once. Material for sequencing was PBMCs. Source of these receptors: a man in his 60s in good health and CMV-seropositive. The CDR3 runs from the conserved cysteine through the conserved F or W. The D gene is left open where the match is weak. Clone size is not always given. Where it is, it says once, few, many or a class for expanded clones.

d_gene,v_gene,abundance,j_gene,CDR3aa,CDR3nt
NA,TRBV21-1,once,TRBJ1-5,CASSLVICNQPQHF,TGTGCCAGCAGCCTTGTAATTTGCAATCAGCCCCAGCATTTT
NA,TRBV25-1,NA,TRBJ2-2,CASSDIQRANTGELFF,TGTGCCAGCAGTGATATCCAGCGGGCGAACACCGGGGAGCTGTTTTTT
NA,TRBV10-3,NA,TRBJ1-5,CAISLAGHNQPQHF,TGTGCCATCAGTTTGGCAGGGCACAATCAGCCCCAGCATTTT
NA,TRBV2,NA,TRBJ2-7,CASSERYEQYF,TGTGCCAGCAGTGAACGGTACGAGCAGTACTTC
NA,TRBV2,NA,TRBJ2-3,CASSEAQGRVDAQYF,TGTGCCAGCAGTGAGGCCCAGGGCCGGGTAGATGCGCAGTATTTT
NA,TRBV18,NA,TRBJ1-2,CASSPDRDYGYTF,TGTGCCAGCTCCCCGGATCGGGACTATGGCTACACCTTC
TRBD1,TRBV27,NA,TRBJ1-2,CASRLSDRGNYGYTF,TGTGCCAGCAGACTTAGTGACAGGGGTAACTATGGCTACACCTTC
TRBD1,TRBV25-1,few,TRBJ1-4,CASSEAGQGARREKLFF,TGTGCCAGCAGTGAAGCCGGCCAGGGGGCGCGACGCGAAAAACTGTTTTTT
NA,TRBV5-1,few,TRBJ1-1,CASSSFGPVTEAFF,TGCGCCAGCAGCTCTTTTGGTCCGGTCACTGAAGCTTTCTTT
NA,TRBV9,NA,TRBJ2-3,CASSVAPLKDTQYF,TGTGCCAGCAGCGTAGCCCCACTGAAGGATACGCAGTATTTT
NA,TRBV28,NA,TRBJ1-2,CASSEAGIGYGYTF,TGTGCCAGCAGTGAGGCCGGGATTGGGTATGGCTACACCTTC
NA,TRBV5-8,NA,TRBJ1-3,CASSFDDRVERTIYF,TGTGCCAGCAGCTTCGACGACAGAGTCGAACGCACCATATATTTT
NA,TRBV7-3,NA,TRBJ2-1,CASSPGGSYNEQFF,TGTGCCAGCAGCCCCGGCGGGTCCTACAATGAGCAGTTCTTC
TRBD2,TRBV5-6,few,TRBJ2-5,CASSLLSGGGETQYF,TGTGCCAGCAGCTTACTTAGCGGGGGAGGAGAGACCCAGTACTTC
NA,TRBV5-4,NA,TRBJ2-7,CATSPRGSYEQYF,TGTGCCACCTCCCCTCGGGGTTCCTACGAGCAGTACTTC
NA,TRBV7-9,NA,TRBJ2-2,CASSLTEPTGELFF,TGTGCCAGCAGCTTAACAGAACCCACCGGGGAGCTGTTTTTT
NA,TRBV7-9,NA,TRBJ1-2,CASSQQGNYGYTF,TGTGCCAGCAGCCAACAGGGAAACTATGGCTACACCTTC